This entry lists 10 T cell receptor beta chains sequenced from one sample in a study of T-cell memory formation after mild COVID-19. From the 5' RACE reads, TCRdb called clonotypes with MiXCR, one entry per CDR3 protein. The sample lists some 450,000 distinct CDR3 sequences; 15% to 20% were seen once. Sequenced: PBMCs or a T cell subset sorted from them (not recorded which). These receptors were taken from an adult woman who had mild COVID-19 (a few samples of this study predate the infection). Cell type and time point are not known.

This chain joins TRBV7-3 and TRBJ2-1; possible D gene TRBD2, 6 bases. This CDR3 has 14 amino acids. V was trimmed by 2 bases and J by 12 bases, leaving 17 bases between them. From germline, CDR1 is SGHTA and CDR2 FQGTGA. The CDR3 reads CASSLALTSSLQFF. The CDR3 coding sequence is TGTGCCAGCAGCTTAGCCCTGACTAGTTCATTGCAGTTCTTC.

This clonotype was detected a few times. The chain carries TRBV7-2 and TRBJ1-2, with 9 nucleotides matching TRBD1. The V and J ends lost 6 bases and 8 bases, in that order; junction bases with no gene match: 10. Germline V lookup: CDR1 SGHTA, CDR2 FQGNSA. The CDR3 runs to 14 residues. This CDR3 is CASSSDRGTMGYTF. The DNA of the CDR3 is TGTGCCAGCAGTTCGGACAGGGGAACTATGGGCTACACCTTC.

This chain links TRBV24-1 with TRBJ2-1, with D uncertain. Trimming pared 5 bases from V and 6 bases from J, leaving 13 bases between. There are 14 residues in the CDR3. CDR1 and CDR2 from the germline V gene are KGHDR and SFDVKD. CDR3 in amino acids: CATSASSGSNEQFF. Written as DNA, the CDR3 is TGTGCCACCAGTGCCTCCTCCGGGTCCAATGAGCAGTTCTTC.

The V call is TRBV7-3, the J call TRBJ2-3, with a weak D call TRBD2 (6 bases). The CDR3 is made up of 16 amino acids. Germline assignment: CDR1 SGHTA and CDR2 FQGTGA. V was pared by 4 bases and J by 5 bases, with 19 bases between. CDR3 in DNA: TGTGCCAGCAGCTCTGGACTACCAAGAAGGGGAGATACGCAGTATTTT. Its protein product is CASSSGLPRRGDTQYF.

This chain links TRBV28 with TRBJ2-7; D may be TRBD1 or TRBD2 (5 bases each). CDR1 MDHEN and CDR2 SYDVKM come from the germline V gene. V was clipped by 8 bases and J by 2 bases, with 13 bases between them. This CDR3 region has 13 residues. The CDR3 loop reads CASGTEAAYEQYF. The CDR3 nucleotides read TGTGCCAGCGGGACCGAGGCGGCCTACGAGCAGTACTTC.

V usage is TRBV7-9 and J usage is TRBJ2-1; tentative D call: TRBD2 (5 bases). This CDR3 comprises 13 residues. With 5 bases removed from V and 7 bases from J, the gap between germline ends came to 12 bases. The germline V gene has CDR1 SEHNR and CDR2 FQNEAQ (reference sequence). In DNA form, the CDR3 reads TGTGCCAGCAGCCCGGCGGGCTTAAATGAGCAGTTCTTC. Translation gives CASSPAGLNEQFF.

This rearrangement joins TRBV7-6 to TRBJ1-5; D may be TRBD1 (6 bases). The CDR3 totals 14 residues. Germline V gives CDR1 SGHVS, CDR2 FNYEAQ. V lost 10 bases and J 6 bases, leaving 19 bases between the germline ends. Here the CDR3 DNA reads TGTGCCACCAGTGCAGGGGAAGCCGTTCAGCCCCAGCATTTT. Translated, it gives CATSAGEAVQPQHF. Full variable domain (rest looked up from reference TRBV7-6 and TRBJ1-5): GAGVSQSPRYKVTKRGQDVALRCDPISGHVSLYWYRQALGQGPEFLTYFNYEAQQDKSGLPNDRFSAERPEGSISTLTIQRTEQRDSAMYRCATSAGEAVQPQHFGDGTRLSIL.

The chain joins TRBV15 to TRBJ2-5; 8 bases are shared with TRBD2. CDR1 and CDR2 (germline): LNHNV, YYDKDF (reference sequence). The CDR3 covers 14 residues. The J segment lost 5 bases and the V segment lost 3 bases, leaving 5 bases of the junction unmatched. The CDR3 reads CATSSGGAGETQYF. Here the CDR3 DNA reads TGTGCCACCAGCAGCGGGGGGGCAGGGGAGACCCAGTACTTC. Supplemented by reference TRBV15 and TRBJ2-5, the full variable domain reads DAMVIQNPRYQVTQFGKPVTLSCSQTLNHNVMYWYQQKSSQAPKLLFHYYDKDFNNEADTPDNFQSRRPNTSFCFLDIRSPGLGDTAMYLCATSSGGAGETQYFGPGTRLLVL.

The chain uses TRBV7-6 and TRBJ2-5; D not resolved. From germline, CDR1 is SGHVS and CDR2 FNYEAQ. Trimming stripped 3 bases from V and 2 bases from J, with 16 bases between. The CDR3 covers 16 residues. The chain's CDR3 is CASSFTAVFTQETQYF. The CDR3 DNA reads as TGTGCCAGCAGCTTTACGGCAGTTTTCACGCAAGAGACCCAGTACTTC.

This clonotype appeared a few times. This chain joins TRBV27 and TRBJ1-2; maybe TRBD1 (6 bases). The CDR3 totals 15 residues. The V gene lost 6 bases and the J gene lost 2 bases, with 16 bases spanning the gap. The germline V gene encodes CDR1 MNHEY and CDR2 SMNVEV (reference sequence). The CDR3 DNA sequence: TGTGCCAGCAGCCTAGACCCGGACAGCAACTATGGCTACACCTTC. This sequence encodes CASSLDPDSNYGYTF.